These 23 T cell receptor beta chains were sequenced from one sample in a study of CD8 T cells in Susac syndrome. The RNA, roughly 0.5 to 1 ug, was put through reverse transcription using random hexamers. Each CDR3 protein is one row after TCRdb ran MiXCR on the immunoSEQ multiplex PCR reads. Of approximately 70,000 distinct CDR3 sequences in the sample, about 95% were seen once. Sequencing used CD8+ T cells from PBMCs. The receptors here all came from a human donor in good health.

This clonotype appeared a single time. The chain has TRBV6-6 and TRBJ2-7; TRBD1 is a possible D gene (6 bases). Germline values: CDR1 MNHNY, CDR2 SVGAGI (reference sequence). Between the trimmed V and J ends, which lost 7 bases and 7 bases, there was a span of 14 bases. The CDR3 length is 12 residues. For the CDR3, the DNA is TGTGCCAGCAAGGGGGACCCTTTGGAGCAGTACTTC. Residues: CASKGDPLEQYF.

The chain employs TRBV6-2 or TRBV6-3 and TRBJ2-1; 10 bases are shared with TRBD2. The ends lost 2 bases at V and 9 bases at J; junction bases unmatched: 10. This CDR3 is built from 16 residues. The V gene's germline CDR1 is MNHEY and CDR2 SVGEGT. This chain's CDR3 is CASSYVRSGGAREQFF. CDR3 nucleotide sequence: TGTGCCAGCAGTTACGTTAGGAGCGGGGGGGCGCGTGAGCAGTTCTTC.

This clonotype occurred once. This chain uses TRBV29-1 with TRBJ2-7; no firm D call. The CDR3 length is 13 residues. V lost 5 bases and J lost 0, with 11 bases in between. CDR1 is SQVTM, CDR2 ANQGSEA, per germline. The CDR3 DNA reads TGCAGCGTTCAGCTGGGCAGCTCCTACGAGCAGTACGTC. This encodes CSVQLGSSYEQYV.

The V gene is TRBV27, the J gene TRBJ2-1, with 8 bases lining up with TRBD2. Trimming at V came to 6 bases and at J to 4 bases, leaving 8 bases not matched to a gene. The CDR3 has 15 amino acids. From germline, CDR1 is MNHEY and CDR2 SMNVEV (reference sequence). For the CDR3, the DNA is TGTGCCAGCAGCAAAGGGACTAGAGGGTACAATGAGCAGTTCTTC. This codes for CASSKGTRGYNEQFF.

The chain recombines TRBV19 with TRBJ1-1; perhaps TRBD1 as D (5 bases). CDR1 and CDR2 (germline): LNHDA, SQIVND (reference sequence). The CDR3 has 12 residues. V dropped 5 bases and J dropped 6 bases, with 10 bases sitting between them. The CDR3 is CASSAPGPEAFF. CDR3 DNA sequence: TGTGCCAGTAGTGCCCCGGGACCTGAAGCTTTCTTT.

This chain joins TRBV20-1 and TRBJ2-1; 7 nucleotides align to TRBD2. The junction had 17 bases not matched to a gene; V was cut back by 1 base and J by 8 bases. This CDR3 comprises 17 residues. Germline V gene sequence: CDR1 DFQATT, CDR2 SNEGSKA (reference sequence). The CDR3 DNA reads as TGCAGTGCTAGAGGTCGATCCTCCGGACCCCGGGGGGATGAGCAGTTCTTC. It codes for CSARGRSSGPRGDEQFF.

V is TRBV9 and J is TRBJ1-6, with D tentatively TRBD1 (6 bases). This CDR3 has 14 amino acids. With 0 bases removed from V and 13 bases from J, the gap between germline ends came to 14 bases. Germline V CDR1 and CDR2: SGDLS, YYNGEE. CDR3 residues: CASSVGTVPGPLHF. The DNA of the CDR3 is TGTGCCAGCAGCGTAGGGACAGTCCCAGGGCCCCTCCACTTT.

This chain uses TRBV7-2 with TRBJ1-2, with a weak D call TRBD1 (6 bases). The V end was cut by 6 bases, the J end by 7 bases, with 21 bases between. In germline, CDR1 is SGHTA, CDR2 FQGNSA. The CDR3 covers 15 residues. CDR3 DNA sequence: TGTGCCAGCAGTACCACTAACAGGGAGGAAGGTGGCTACACCTTC. Protein sequence: CASSTTNREEGGYTF.

In DNA form, the CDR3 reads TGTGCCAGCAGCTTAGAGGCGGGGAACACCGGGGAGCTGTTTTTT. Its protein is CASSLEAGNTGELFF. This sequence joins TRBV7-3 and TRBJ2-2, with a weak D call TRBD2 (5 bases). Germline V CDR1 and CDR2: SGHTA, FQGTGA. Trimming cost V 2 bases and J 1 base, with 8 bases left between them. This CDR3 has 15 residues. Drawing the rest from reference TRBV7-3 and TRBJ2-2, the complete variable domain is GAGVSQTPSNKVTEKGKYVELRCDPISGHTALYWYRQSLGQGPEFLIYFQGTGAADDSGLPNDRFFAVRPEGSVSTLKIQRTERGDSAVYLCASSLEAGNTGELFFGEGSRLTVL.

The chain combines TRBV30 with TRBJ2-1, with D unresolved. The CDR3 is made up of 14 amino acids. The germline V and J ends were trimmed by 1 base and 0 bases, with 7 bases remaining between them. Germline CDR1 is GTSNPN and CDR2 is SVGIG (reference sequence). The CDR3 protein is CAWSEMSSYNEQFF. For the CDR3, the DNA is TGTGCCTGGAGTGAGATGAGCTCCTACAATGAGCAGTTCTTC.

The rearrangement links TRBV7-9 to TRBJ2-2; TRBD2 agrees at 8 bases. This CDR3 region has 15 residues. J lost 4 bases, V lost 6 bases, and 7 bases had no gene match. From germline, CDR1 is SEHNR and CDR2 FQNEAQ (reference sequence). As DNA, the CDR3 is TGTGCCAGCAGACCATCGGGAGGGGCCACCGGGGAGCTGTTTTTT. This sequence encodes CASRPSGGATGELFF.

This chain joins TRBV10-2 and TRBJ2-1; 9 bases are shared with TRBD2. This CDR3 has 17 residues. Germline V gene lookup returns CDR1 WSHSY and CDR2 SAAADI. With 7 bases clipped from V and 3 bases from J, the junction kept 13 bases outside the gene matches. Written as DNA, the CDR3 is TGCGCCAGCAAGAATGGGACTAGCTACCGTCTCTACAATGAGCAGTTCTTC. Its protein is CASKNGTSYRLYNEQFF.

V and J are TRBV4-1 and TRBJ1-1; D might be TRBD1 (6 bases). Germline V gives CDR1 MGHRA, CDR2 YSYEKL. V was cut by 4 bases and J by 3 bases, with 18 bases left in between. The CDR3 contains 16 residues. CDR3 loop: CASSLSPGGADTEAFF. The CDR3 DNA reads TGCGCCAGCAGCCTCTCCCCGGGGGGGGCGGACACTGAAGCTTTCTTT.

The chain links TRBV7-9 to TRBJ1-5, with TRBD1 as a possible D gene (5 bases). Germline-derived CDR1 and CDR2 are SEHNR and FQNEAQ (reference sequence). The V and J ends lost 5 bases and 3 bases respectively, with 14 bases between them. The CDR3 spans 15 residues. The CDR3 protein is CASSPPGTDNQPQHF. The CDR3 DNA reads TGTGCCAGCAGCCCCCCAGGGACGGACAATCAGCCCCAGCATTTT.

This chain joins TRBV9 and TRBJ2-1; D gene ambiguous. CDR3 size: 16 residues. The germline V gene has CDR1 SGDLS and CDR2 YYNGEE. V lost 3 bases to trimming and J lost 0 bases, with 13 bases between them. The CDR3 loop is CASSAWARSSYNEQFF. CDR3 bases: TGTGCCAGCAGCGCTTGGGCGAGGAGCTCCTACAATGAGCAGTTCTTC.

The sample holds a few counts of this clonotype. This chain links TRBV6-6 with TRBJ1-5; D unresolved. Germline loops: CDR1 MNHNY, CDR2 SVGAGI (reference sequence). V was trimmed by 6 bases and J by 1 base, leaving 10 bases between them. CDR3 length: 14 amino acids. The CDR3 sequence is CASSSGGSNQPQHF. CDR3 sequence (DNA): TGTGCCAGCAGCTCCGGAGGCAGCAATCAGCCCCAGCATTTT.

This chain links TRBV28 with TRBJ1-5; TRBD1 might be the D (5 bases). V was clipped by 6 bases and J by 5 bases, with 23 bases between them. Per the germline V gene, CDR1 is MDHEN and CDR2 is SYDVKM. This CDR3 has 17 amino acids. The DNA for the CDR3 is TGTGCCAGCAGGCCCTTCGAATTTGGGTCGGGGCATCAGCCCCAGCATTTT. Its translation: CASRPFEFGSGHQPQHF.

The rearrangement uses TRBV13 and TRBJ2-1, with a possible D match to TRBD2 (5 bases). Germline CDR1 is PRHDT and CDR2 is FYEKMQ (reference sequence). The V end lost 5 bases, the J end lost 7 bases, and 18 bases lay between the germline ends. The CDR3 loop spans 15 amino acids. CDR3 in amino acids: CASSPDQASRNEQFF. As DNA, the CDR3 is TGTGCCAGCAGCCCCGATCAGGCTAGCCGTAATGAGCAGTTCTTC.

The V and J genes are TRBV12-3 or TRBV12-4 and TRBJ2-7; D gene ambiguous. The V end lost 7 bases, the J end lost 3 bases, and 25 bases lay between the germline ends. The CDR3 runs 17 residues. The DNA for the CDR3 is TGTGCCAGCACCCCTCGGTTTGGCACCTCGGGTTTCTACGAGCAGTACTTC. It codes for CASTPRFGTSGFYEQYF.

The rearrangement uses TRBV29-1 and TRBJ2-2; D is uncertain. V shed 5 bases and J shed 3 bases, with 10 bases lying between them. The germline V gene encodes CDR1 SQVTM and CDR2 ANQGSEA. The CDR3 covers 13 residues. The CDR3 DNA is TGCAGCGTTCAGGAGTTCGACACCGGGGAGCTGTTTTTT. It is translated as CSVQEFDTGELFF.

The chain carries TRBV24-1 and TRBJ1-2; D gene unclear. V was trimmed by 5 bases and J by 7 bases, leaving 10 bases between them. CDR1 is KGHDR and CDR2 is SFDVKD in the germline V gene. The CDR3 runs to 12 residues. This CDR3 is CATSGWSSGYTF. The CDR3 region has the DNA TGTGCCACCAGTGGGTGGTCCTCTGGCTACACCTTC.

This rearrangement joins TRBV7-8 to TRBJ2-1, with D tentatively TRBD2 (5 bases). The V gene's germline CDR1 is SGHVS and CDR2 FQNEAQ. V was clipped by 4 bases and J by 3 bases, with 7 bases between them. The CDR3 totals 13 residues. CDR3 DNA sequence: TGTGCCAGCAGCTCGGGGAACTACAATGAGCAGTTCTTC. Protein: CASSSGNYNEQFF.

V usage is TRBV4-1 and J usage is TRBJ2-3, with 10 bases fitting TRBD2. Trimming cost V 0 bases and J 2 bases; bases outside gene matches: 5. The CDR3 has 17 amino acids. Per germline, CDR1 MGHRA and CDR2 YSYEKL. CDR3 loop: CASSQEPAGGYTDTQYF. CDR3 coding DNA: TGCGCCAGCAGCCAAGAACCAGCGGGGGGGTACACAGATACGCAGTATTTT.